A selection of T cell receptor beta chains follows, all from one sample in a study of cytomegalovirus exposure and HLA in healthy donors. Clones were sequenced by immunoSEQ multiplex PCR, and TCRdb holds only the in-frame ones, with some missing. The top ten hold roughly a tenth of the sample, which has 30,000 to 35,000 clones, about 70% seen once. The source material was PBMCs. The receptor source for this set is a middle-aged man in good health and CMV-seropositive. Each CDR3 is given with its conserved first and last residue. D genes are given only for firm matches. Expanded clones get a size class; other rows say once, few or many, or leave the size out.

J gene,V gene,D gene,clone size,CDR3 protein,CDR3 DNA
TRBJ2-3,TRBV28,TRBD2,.,CASFPGGSPTDTQYF,TGTGCCAGTTTCCCGGGAGGCAGCCCCACAGATACGCAGTATTTT
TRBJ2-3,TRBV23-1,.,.,CAKPLRGGAGADTQYF,TGCGCCAAGCCCTTGAGGGGGGGGGCGGGGGCAGATACGCAGTATTTT
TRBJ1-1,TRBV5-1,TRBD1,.,CASSMTGTSLGAEAFF,TGCGCCAGCAGCATGACAGGGACCTCGCTGGGGGCTGAAGCTTTCTTT
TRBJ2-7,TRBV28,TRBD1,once,CASSKGQGAHEQYF,TGTGCCAGCAGTAAGGGACAGGGGGCCCACGAGCAGTACTTC
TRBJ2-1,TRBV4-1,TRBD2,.,CASSVKAGRGNEQFF,TGCGCCAGCAGCGTAAAAGCGGGGCGAGGCAATGAGCAGTTCTTC
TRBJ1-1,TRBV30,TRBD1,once,CAWNDRDREAFF,TGTGCCTGGAATGACCGGGACAGGGAAGCTTTCTTT
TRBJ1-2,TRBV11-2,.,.,CASSLGLPSIGGGYTF,TGTGCCAGCAGCTTAGGCCTACCCTCGATCGGGGGTGGCTACACCTTC
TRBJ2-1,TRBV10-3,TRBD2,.,CAISESGASGGNEQFF,TGTGCCATCAGTGAGTCGGGGGCTAGCGGGGGCAATGAGCAGTTCTTC
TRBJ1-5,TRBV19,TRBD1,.,CASSRRDRGNQPQHF,TGTGCCAGTAGTCGCCGGGACAGGGGCAATCAGCCCCAGCATTTT
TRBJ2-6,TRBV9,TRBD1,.,CASSSGIGTGGSGANVLTF,TGTGCCAGCAGCTCAGGAATTGGGACAGGGGGCTCTGGGGCCAACGTCCTGACTTTC
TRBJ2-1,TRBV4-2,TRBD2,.,CASSLGAGGAYNEQFF,TGTGCCAGCAGCTTAGGGGCGGGGGGGGCGTACAATGAGCAGTTCTTC
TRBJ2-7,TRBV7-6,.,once,CASSSFLLSGEQYF,TGTGCCAGCAGCTCCTTCCTCTTGTCGGGCGAGCAGTACTTC
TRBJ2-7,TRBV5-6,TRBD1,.,CASSSFDRGRYEQYF,TGTGCCAGCAGCTCTTTCGACAGGGGGCGTTACGAGCAGTACTTC
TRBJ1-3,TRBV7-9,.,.,CASSSRAGTSGNTIYF,TGTGCCAGCAGCTCTAGGGCGGGAACCTCTGGAAACACCATATATTTT
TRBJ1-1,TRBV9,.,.,CASSPLRGGTEAFF,TGTGCCAGCAGCCCTCTCCGGGGGGGCACTGAAGCTTTCTTT
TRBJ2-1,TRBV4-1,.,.,CASSQEGRGGVVYNEQFF,TGCGCCAGCAGCCAAGAGGGGAGAGGTGGGGTGGTTTACAATGAGCAGTTCTTC
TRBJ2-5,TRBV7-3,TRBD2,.,CASSSTSGGQETQYF,TGTGCCAGCAGCTCGACTAGCGGGGGACAAGAGACCCAGTACTTC
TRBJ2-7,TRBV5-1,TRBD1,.,CASSVAGGAGYEQYF,TGCGCCAGCAGCGTAGCAGGGGGTGCAGGGTACGAGCAGTACTTC
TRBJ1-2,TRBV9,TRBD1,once,CASSVGTGIYGYTF,TGTGCCAGCAGCGTCGGGACAGGGATCTATGGCTACACCTTC
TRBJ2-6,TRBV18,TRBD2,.,CASSPPGGEAGANVLTF,TGTGCCAGCTCACCACCCGGGGGGGAAGCTGGGGCCAACGTCCTGACTTTC
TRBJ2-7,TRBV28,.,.,CASSERGGQNYEQYF,TGTGCCAGCAGTGAACGCGGGGGCCAAAACTACGAGCAGTACTTC
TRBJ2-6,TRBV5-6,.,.,CASSSGSGANVLTF,TGTGCCAGCAGCTCAGGCTCTGGGGCCAACGTCCTGACTTTC
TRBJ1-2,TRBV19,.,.,CASSIGGNYGYTF,TGTGCCAGTAGTATCGGGGGTAACTATGGCTACACCTTC
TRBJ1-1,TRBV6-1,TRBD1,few,CASSEVYRGFTEAFF,TGTGCCAGCAGTGAAGTTTACAGGGGGTTTACTGAAGCTTTCTTT
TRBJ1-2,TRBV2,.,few,CASSQGNYGYTF,TGTGCCAGCAGCCAGGGGAATTATGGCTACACCTTC
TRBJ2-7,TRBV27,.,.,CASSLSFSGEQYF,TGTGCCAGCAGTTTATCGTTTTCGGGCGAGCAGTACTTC
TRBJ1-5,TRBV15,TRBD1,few,CATSGTGNNQPQHF,TGTGCCACCAGCGGGACAGGGAATAATCAGCCCCAGCATTTT
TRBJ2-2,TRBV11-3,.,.,CASSFDRSGELFF,TGTGCCAGCAGCTTTGACAGGTCCGGGGAGCTGTTTTTT
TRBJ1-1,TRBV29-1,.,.,CSVGQNTEAFF,TGCAGCGTTGGACAGAACACTGAAGCTTTCTTT
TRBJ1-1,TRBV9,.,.,CASSGPRNTEAFF,TGTGCCAGCAGCGGTCCCAGGAACACTGAAGCTTTCTTT
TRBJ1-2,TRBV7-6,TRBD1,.,CASSPRTGGDYGYTF,TGTGCCAGCAGCCCCCGGACAGGGGGCGACTATGGCTACACCTTC
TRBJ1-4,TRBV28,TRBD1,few,CATRQGGFKGQNEKLFF,TGTGCCACTCGTCAGGGGGGTTTCAAGGGGCAAAATGAAAAACTGTTTTTT
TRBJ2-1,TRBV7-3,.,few,CASSLFGVFSYNEQFF,TGTGCCAGCAGCCTATTCGGGGTTTTTTCCTACAATGAGCAGTTCTTC
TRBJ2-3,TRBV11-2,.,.,CASSTTDTQYF,TGTGCCAGCAGCACAACAGATACGCAGTATTTT
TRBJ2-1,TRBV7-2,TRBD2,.,CASSLERGGNEQFF,TGTGCCAGCAGCTTAGAGCGGGGCGGGAATGAGCAGTTCTTC
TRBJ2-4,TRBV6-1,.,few,CASSDPGVNIQYF,TGTGCCAGCAGTGACCCGGGAGTGAACATTCAGTACTTC
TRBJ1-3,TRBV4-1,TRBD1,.,CASSPIGTGGSSGNTIYF,TGCGCCAGCAGCCCCATTGGGACAGGGGGTTCATCTGGAAACACCATATATTTT
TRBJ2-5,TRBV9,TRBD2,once,CASSVGIAGVSETQYF,TGTGCCAGCAGCGTAGGTATAGCGGGGGTTTCGGAGACCCAGTACTTC
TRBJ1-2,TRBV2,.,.,CASSAVEANYGYTF,TGTGCCAGCAGCGCGGTGGAAGCTAACTATGGCTACACCTTC
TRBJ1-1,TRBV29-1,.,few,CSAFVPNTEAFF,TGCAGCGCCTTTGTCCCGAACACTGAAGCTTTCTTT
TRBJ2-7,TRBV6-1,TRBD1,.,CASSEAWTGAYEQYF,TGTGCCAGCAGTGAAGCGTGGACAGGGGCCTACGAGCAGTACTTC
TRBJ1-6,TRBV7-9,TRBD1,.,CASSFTGTGNSPLHF,TGTGCCAGCAGCTTTACCGGGACAGGAAATTCACCCCTCCACTTT